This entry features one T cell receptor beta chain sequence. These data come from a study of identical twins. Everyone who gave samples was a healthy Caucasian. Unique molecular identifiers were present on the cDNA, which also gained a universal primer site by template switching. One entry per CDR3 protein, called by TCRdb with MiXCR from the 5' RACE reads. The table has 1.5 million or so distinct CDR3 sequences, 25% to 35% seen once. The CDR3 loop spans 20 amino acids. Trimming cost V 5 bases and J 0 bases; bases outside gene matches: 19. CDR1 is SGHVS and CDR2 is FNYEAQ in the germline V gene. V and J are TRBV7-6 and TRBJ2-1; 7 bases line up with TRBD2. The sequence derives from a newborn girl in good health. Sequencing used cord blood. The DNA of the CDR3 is TGTGCCAGCAGCCCCTCTAGCGGCCTTCCTTCAGCACCCTCCTACAATGAGCAGTTCTTC. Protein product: CASSPSSGLPSAPSYNEQFF.